This TCR beta chain was captured in a study of blood T cell repertoires in COVID-19 (TCRdb year 2020). Notes on the research overall: Samples covering the acute and convalescent phases of COVID-19 were provided by collaborators in the United States, Italy and Spain. The dataset comprised deeply sampled blood TCRbeta repertoires from subjects exposed to, actively infected with, or recovered from COVID-19. Where HLA class I and class II types were available, the types were taken from metadata supplied by the sample provider, not from assay-based typing. The sample metadata nearly always contained a de-identified subject ID, COVID-19 status, age in years and sex. The prospective study material was composed of cDNA or gDNA derived from T cells, B-cell-depleted T cells, or PBMCs. A freely available public database, intended as a resource for researchers studying the immune response to SARS-CoV-2, is where the repertoires were released. The samples were drawn from two sources: the first 160 participants of the ongoing ImmuneRACE study, and 950 to 1,500 subjects contributed by 6 global collaborators. What the study reported, not specific to this receptor: How much clinical and demographic metadata was included differed by source and by participant, and the metadata was provided uncurated.

One collaborating source in Seattle enrolled patients during active infection and followed them longitudinally through the course of disease. Whole blood was collected in K2EDTA tubes by collaborating institutions according to the institutions' own protocols. For TCRbeta analysis, collaborator samples were shipped as frozen whole blood, as isolated PBMCs, or as DNA extracted from either sample type. TCRbeta CDR3 regions were amplified from genomic DNA using the immunoSEQ Assay, a bias-controlled multiplex PCR. The original pipeline was this. Nucleated cell counts per sample were estimated from amplification of reference gene primers within the assay. To quantify the absolute abundance of each unique TCRbeta CDR3 rearrangement, sequence reads were collapsed and filtered. For each sample, productive Simpson clonality was calculated as the square root of Simpson's diversity index over productive rearrangements. TCRdb carries this immuneACCESS record with in-frame sequences only. Its versions omit some clonotypes, under half of them owing to an unresolved V gene in the studies checked, with the rest unexplained. The V and J calls and clone size are taken from that table; D and trimming were inferred from the DNA. The sample has around 210,000 clones on record, 85% of them singletons. The ten largest clonotypes hold less than 6.5% of the sample.

Turning to this clone: Its recognized antigen is unknown. Per-base qualities were not stored, and no clone one base away is much larger.

V is reduced by 3 bases and J by 6 bases, leaving a spacing of 16 bases between them. The CDR3 has 15 amino acids, counting the end cysteine and phenylalanine. Only the CDR3 portion is preserved as DNA: 45 bases, with reading frame beginning at the first base. Based on the germline V gene, the CDR1 and CDR2 sequences are MNHEY and SVGEGT. Input material: peripheral blood. The receptor was isolated from a man between 45 and 60 years old with COVID-19, enrolled during active disease. This receptor chain uses TRBV6-2 or TRBV6-3 and TRBJ2-3; perhaps TRBD2 is the D gene, with 5 bases matching. The DNA sequence is TGTGCCAGCAGTTATGCCCTCAAGAGGAGGGATACGCAGTATTTT. Its coded protein is CASSYALKRRDTQYF.